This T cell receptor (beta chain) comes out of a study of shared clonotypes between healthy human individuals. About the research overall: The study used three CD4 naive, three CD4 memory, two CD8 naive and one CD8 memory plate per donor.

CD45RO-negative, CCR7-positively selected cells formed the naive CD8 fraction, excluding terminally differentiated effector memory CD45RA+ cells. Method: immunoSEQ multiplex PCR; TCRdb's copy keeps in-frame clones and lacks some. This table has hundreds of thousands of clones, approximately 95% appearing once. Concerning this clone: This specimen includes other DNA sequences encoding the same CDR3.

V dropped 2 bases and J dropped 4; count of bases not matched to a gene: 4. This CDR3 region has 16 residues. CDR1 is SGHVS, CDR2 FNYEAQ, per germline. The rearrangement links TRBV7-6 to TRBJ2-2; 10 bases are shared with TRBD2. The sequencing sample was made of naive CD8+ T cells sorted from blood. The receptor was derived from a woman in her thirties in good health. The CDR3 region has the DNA TGTGCCAGCAGCTTATTGACTAGCGGGTCCACCGGGGAGCTGTTTTTT. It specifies CASSLLTSGSTGELFF.